A single TCR beta chain is shown here with its context. The antigen it recognizes is unknown. Base quality data are lacking; no much larger clone is found one base away. The CDR3 starts with the cysteine, ends with the phenylalanine, and has 18 residues. Just CDR3 DNA is preserved here, 54 bases in frame from base 1. The germline V gene gives CDR1 as SGDLS and CDR2 as YYNGEE. The junction shows trimming of 1 base on V and 1 base on J, and the gene matches do not reach 11 bases of it. Collaborating institutions collected whole blood in K2EDTA tubes following their own protocols. For TCRbeta analysis, collaborators shipped samples in one of three forms: frozen whole blood, isolated PBMCs, or DNA extracted from either of those sample types. This entry is derived from a study of blood T cell repertoires in COVID-19 (dated by TCRdb to the early 2020s). Study-wide context: Samples from collaborators originated in the United States, Italy and Spain and spanned both the acute and convalescent phases of COVID-19. The material from the prospective study consisted of cDNA or gDNA derived from T cells, B-cell-depleted T cells, or PBMCs. A de-identified subject ID, COVID-19 status, age in years and sex were almost always included in the sample metadata. Where HLA class I and class II types were available, the types were taken from metadata supplied by the sample provider, not from assay-based typing. The dataset comprised deeply sampled blood TCRbeta repertoires from subjects exposed to, actively infected with, or recovered from COVID-19. The samples were drawn from two sources: the first 160 participants of the ongoing ImmuneRACE study, and 1,000 to 1,500 subjects contributed by 6 global collaborators. The repertoires were released in a freely available public database intended as a resource for research on the immune response to SARS-CoV-2.

The immunoSEQ Assay, a bias-controlled multiplex PCR, was used to amplify TCRbeta CDR3 regions from genomic DNA. The published analysis was carried out like this. The number of nucleated cells in each sample was estimated by amplification of reference gene primers within the assay. To quantify the absolute abundance of each unique TCRbeta CDR3 rearrangement, sequence reads were collapsed and filtered. For each sample, productive Simpson clonality was calculated as the square root of Simpson's diversity index across productive rearrangements. Imported from immuneACCESS, the table was reduced by TCRdb to in-frame sequences with V and J called. These copies leave out some clones; in studies compared against another copy, an unresolved V gene accounts for under half, and the cause of the remainder is not known. V and J calls plus clone size are reproduced from that table; the DNA served to infer D and trimming. This sample holds fewer than 250,000 clones; approximately 91% were observed only once. 1.1% of the sample rests with the top ten.

Results and caveats for the whole study, not just this receptor: The amount of clinical and demographic metadata varied by source and participant and was provided uncurated.

This chain is built from TRBV9 and TRBJ2-3; the central 8 bases match TRBD2. The sequenced sample was peripheral blood. This clonotype originated in a man aged 30 to 45 with acute or convalescent COVID-19. CDR3 reads: CASSVNVFRGGGTDTQYF. The DNA is TGTGCCAGCAGCGTAAACGTATTCCGGGGGGGCGGCACAGATACGCAGTATTTT.